This T cell receptor (beta chain) was sequenced in a study of T cell responses to AZD1222 COVID-19 vaccine. Findings and limits, study-wide: Spike-specific TCR breadth and depth both grew after two AZD1222 doses. Seropositive AZD1222 recipients at baseline numbered only five to seven.

As to this clone: The antigen is not known.

The method was immunoSEQ multiplex PCR; TCRdb's version includes in-frame clones alone and lacks a portion of them. The sample records around 100,000 clones, 80% to 90% being singletons. The CDR3 runs 14 residues. Trimming left V 4 bases short and J 0 bases short, with 9 bases between. Per the germline V gene, CDR1 is LNHDA and CDR2 is SQIVND (reference sequence). Material: peripheral blood, obtained on day 0 of AZD1222 vaccination. The clonotype was recovered from an adult in good health. The genes are TRBV19 and TRBJ1-1; D might be TRBD1 (6 bases). CDR3 in amino acids: CASSKAGVNTEAFF. The CDR3 DNA follows: TGTGCCAGTAGTAAGGCAGGGGTGAACACTGAAGCTTTCTTT.